The sequence of this T cell receptor (beta chain) was determined in a study of cytomegalovirus exposure and HLA in healthy donors. Study background: The study's early data release held roughly 90 million unique TCRs from HLA-typed donors. Study-wide results and limits: There were over 150 TCR beta chains listed as cytomegalovirus-associated.

The CDR3 has 16 residues. V trimming: 6 bases; J trimming: 7 bases; junction bases outside the gene matches: 12. Germline CDR1 MDHEN, CDR2 SYDVKM. Of note for this clone: The antigen remains undetermined.

This PCR relied on a set of 60 Vbeta primers and 13 Jbeta primers. Original analysis: An analysis that came later counted 80 million or so unique TCR beta chains, roughly 11 million shared. The data were produced by immunoSEQ multiplex PCR, yet TCRdb's version contains in-frame clones alone and is incomplete. V, J and clone size are those of that table, while D and trimming were read from the DNA. Of 150,000 to 200,000 clones in the sample, 75% were seen once. The receptor was derived from a male donor in good health and CMV-seronegative. The sample comprised PBMCs. The chain uses TRBV28 and TRBJ2-1, with 10 bases matching TRBD1. The DNA for the CDR3 is TGTGCCAGCAGGGGGGCACTCGGGACAGGGGTGAATGAGCAGTTCTTC. Translation: CASRGALGTGVNEQFF.